Below are 14 T cell receptor beta chains sequenced from a single sample in a study of CD8+CD57+ T cells in acquired aplastic anemia. Genomic DNA, serving as template, underwent TCR beta VDJ and CDR3 profiling. TCRdb passed the reads through MiXCR, listing each CDR3 protein once. This sample yields under 350,000 distinct CDR3 sequences, of which around 60% are seen a single time; roughly 8% belongs to the top ten. Specimen: sorted CD4+, CD8+, or CD8+CD57+ T cells (not recorded which) from PBMCs. These receptors originate from a human donor with severe aplastic anemia or a healthy control (not recorded which).

V and J are TRBV19 and TRBJ2-4; D remains ambiguous. Trimming removed 4 bases from V and 0 bases from J, with 10 bases in between. The CDR3 has 15 amino acids. The germline gives CDR1 LNHDA, CDR2 SQIVND (reference sequence). The CDR3 DNA reads TGTGCCAGTAGTACCCCCCAAATAGCCAAAAACATTCAGTACTTC. It specifies CASSTPQIAKNIQYF.

This chain joins TRBV15 and TRBJ1-6; D is undetermined. Germline V CDR1 and CDR2: LNHNV, YYDKDF (reference sequence). Trimming took 0 bases from V and 7 from J, leaving 7 bases between them. The CDR3 length is 14 residues. CDR3 loop: CATSRDAGNSPLHF. CDR3 DNA sequence: TGTGCCACCAGCAGAGATGCGGGGAATTCACCCCTCCACTTT. The entire variable domain, with the rest obtained from reference TRBV15 and TRBJ1-6, is as follows: DAMVIQNPRYQVTQFGKPVTLSCSQTLNHNVMYWYQQKSSQAPKLLFHYYDKDFNNEADTPDNFQSRRPNTSFCFLDIRSPGLGDTAMYLCATSRDAGNSPLHFGNGTRLTVT.

This clonotype appeared once. V is TRBV5-5 and J is TRBJ2-3; 8 bases are a match to TRBD2. This CDR3 spans 20 amino acids. The trim removed 0 bases at V and 0 bases at J, leaving 15 bases unmatched. The germline V gene has CDR1 SGHKS and CDR2 YYEKEE (reference sequence). The CDR3 DNA sequence: TGTGCCAGCAGCTTGGACGGCCGGGGGGGAAAGCGGGGGAGCACAGATACGCAGTATTTT. Translation: CASSLDGRGGKRGSTDTQYF.

V gene TRBV7-3 combines with J gene TRBJ2-5, with 11 bases fitting TRBD2. The germline CDR1 and CDR2 sequences are SGHTA and FQGTGA. The CDR3 has 14 residues. The junction had 7 bases not matched to a gene; V was cut back by 8 bases and J by 5 bases. CDR3 bases: TGTGCCAGCGCAAGGACTAGCGGGTGGGAGACCCAGTACTTC. Translation gives CASARTSGWETQYF.

This clonotype appeared many times. The chain joins TRBV6-5 to TRBJ2-7; no clear D. The germline V and J ends were trimmed by 0 bases and 3 bases, with 6 bases remaining between them. Germline lookup yields CDR1 MNHEY and CDR2 SVGAGI. The CDR3 contains 13 residues. The CDR3 nucleotides read TGTGCCAGCAGTTACTCTGGGTTCTACGAGCAGTACTTC. Translated, it gives CASSYSGFYEQYF.

The V and J genes are TRBV5-1 and TRBJ1-1, with TRBD1 matching over 9 bases. From germline, CDR1 is SGHRS and CDR2 YFSETQ. Unmatched junction bases numbered 6, after V lost 5 bases and J lost 7 bases. The CDR3 extends over 13 amino acids. The DNA for the CDR3 is TGCGCCAGCAGAGGTTTGGGACAGGGTGAAGCTTTCTTT. Its translation: CASRGLGQGEAFF.

In regard to this clonotype: A much larger clone sits a single nucleotide away, making a read error possible. The V gene is TRBV6-5, the J gene TRBJ1-1; no firm D call. The CDR3 is 11 residues long. Trimming removed 5 bases at V and 7 bases at J, with 8 bases between. The germline V gene encodes CDR1 MNHEY and CDR2 SVGAGI. The CDR3, as DNA: TGTGCCAGCAGTGAGGTGATTGAAGCTTTCTTT. Translated: CASSEVIEAFF.

The chain is built from TRBV12-3 or TRBV12-4 and TRBJ2-5, with D possibly TRBD1 on 5 matching bases. The CDR3 has 13 amino acids. V was clipped by 2 bases and J by 4 bases, with 8 bases between them. The CDR3 DNA sequence: TGTGCCAGCAGTTTATCAGGGCTAGAGACCCAGTACTTC. This codes for CASSLSGLETQYF.

The genes are TRBV7-3 and TRBJ2-5, with a tentative D call TRBD2 (5 bases). Germline CDR1 reads SGHTA; CDR2 reads FQGTGA. The V end lost 3 bases, the J end lost 3 bases, and 11 bases lay between the germline ends. The CDR3 length is 14 residues. This CDR3 is CASSLSGIEETQYF. The CDR3 DNA reads TGTGCCAGCAGCTTGTCCGGGATTGAAGAGACCCAGTACTTC.

J is TRBJ2-5 and V is TRBV29-1; a possible D gene is TRBD1 (6 bases). The CDR3 loop spans 13 amino acids. Per germline, CDR1 SQVTM and CDR2 ANQGSEA. With 8 bases removed from V and 4 bases from J, the gap between germline ends came to 17 bases. CDR3 nucleotide sequence: TGCAGCTTCAGGGGCGTTGAGGGAGAGACCCAGTACTTC. This sequence encodes CSFRGVEGETQYF.

In the case of this clonotype: A much larger clonotype is one base distant, so this may be a read error. The V call is TRBV4-2, the J call TRBJ1-1; TRBD1 aligns across 7 bases. The CDR3 sequence is 14 residues long. Germline V gives CDR1 LGHNA, CDR2 YNFKEQ. V gave up 6 bases and J gave up 5 bases; unmatched junction bases: 9. The CDR3 region has the DNA TGTGCCAGCAGATTGGCCCAGGGGGGAACTGAAGCTTTCTTT. It codes for CASRLAQGGTEAFF.

The chain combines TRBV7-4 with TRBJ2-3; 10 nucleotides agree with TRBD2. CDR3 size: 12 residues. Germline trimming cut 5 bases from V and 12 bases from J; bases unmatched to any gene: 5. Germline V CDR1 and CDR2: SGHVT, SQSDAQ. CDR3 bases: TGTGCCAGCAGCCTTAGCGGGGGGACACAGTATTTT. The encoded protein is CASSLSGGTQYF.

This chain joins TRBV20-1 and TRBJ2-7, with D perhaps matching TRBD1 or TRBD2 (6 bases each). The CDR3 consists of 15 residues. The germline gives CDR1 DFQATT, CDR2 SNEGSKA (reference sequence). Trimming took off 5 bases at V and 3 bases at J, with 20 bases between the two ends. The CDR3 DNA reads TGCAGTGCTGGGGCAAGGGGGGCCTCGATCTACGAGCAGTACTTC. This translates into CSAGARGASIYEQYF.

The chain carries TRBV7-8 and TRBJ1-2; unclear D gene. V lost 4 bases and J 8 bases, leaving 17 bases between the germline ends. Germline values: CDR1 SGHVS, CDR2 FQNEAQ. This CDR3 region has 14 residues. In DNA form, the CDR3 reads TGTGCCAGCAGCTCGCGGCCCTGGGCGGAGGGCTACACCTTC. It encodes CASSSRPWAEGYTF. Complete variable domain (other parts from reference TRBV7-8 and TRBJ1-2): GAGVSQSPRYKVAKRGQDVALRCDPISGHVSLFWYQQALGQGPEFLTYFQNEAQLDKSGLPSDRFFAERPEGSVSTLKIQRTQQEDSAVYLCASSSRPWAEGYTFGSGTRLTVV.